This TCR beta chain is from a study of T cells in narcolepsy. In the study overall: Enrolled donors included narcolepsy type 1 or type 2 patients and healthy controls.

The data were produced by immunoSEQ multiplex PCR, yet TCRdb's version contains in-frame clones alone and is incomplete. The data show 30,000 to 35,000 clones, roughly four fifths seen once. The CDR3 covers 12 residues. From germline, CDR1 is SGHTA and CDR2 FQGNSA. V gave up 3 bases and J gave up 7 bases, with 9 bases separating them. General study points: Same-patient CSF and blood CD4+ T cell clonotypes included HCRT-specific and TRIB2-specific autoreactive ones. Blood of same and different patients, but not healthy controls, reportedly held recurring autoreactive clonotypes.

As to this clone: Its cognate antigen is unknown.

The source of this sequence is a human donor with narcolepsy. What was sequenced was CD45RA- memory CD4+ T cells from PBMCs. The chain employs TRBV7-2 and TRBJ1-2; D is unresolved. DNA for the CDR3: TGTGCCAGCAGCTTTTTTGCGCGTGGCTACACCTTC. Translation: CASSFFARGYTF.